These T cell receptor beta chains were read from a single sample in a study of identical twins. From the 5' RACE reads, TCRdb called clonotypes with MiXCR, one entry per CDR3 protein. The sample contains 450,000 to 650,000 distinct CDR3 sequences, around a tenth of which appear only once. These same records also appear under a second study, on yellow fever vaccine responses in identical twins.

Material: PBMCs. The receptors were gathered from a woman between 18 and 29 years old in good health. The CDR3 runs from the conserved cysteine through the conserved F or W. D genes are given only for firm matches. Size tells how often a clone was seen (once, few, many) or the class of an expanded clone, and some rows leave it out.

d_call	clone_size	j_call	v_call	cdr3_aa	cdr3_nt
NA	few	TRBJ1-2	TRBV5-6	CASSRSGLSGYTF	TGTGCCAGCAGCCGTTCCGGGTTGTCCGGCTACACCTTC
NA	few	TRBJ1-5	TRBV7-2	CASSLAMGGSQPQHF	TGTGCCAGCAGCTTAGCGATGGGGGGAAGTCAGCCCCAGCATTTT
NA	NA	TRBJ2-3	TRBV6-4	CASSRSGGTDTQYF	TGTGCCAGCAGTAGGTCGGGCGGCACAGATACGCAGTATTTT
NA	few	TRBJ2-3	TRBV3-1	CASSQVGLSKDF	TGTGCCAGCAGCCAAGTGGGCCTCTCTAAGGATTTT
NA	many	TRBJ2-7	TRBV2	CAKRRQSSYEQYF	TGTGCCAAACGAAGACAGAGCTCCTACGAGCAGTACTTC
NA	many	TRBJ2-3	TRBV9	CASSVEGRRIAGDTQYF	TGTGCCAGCAGCGTAGAAGGGCGGAGAATAGCTGGAGATACGCAGTATTTT
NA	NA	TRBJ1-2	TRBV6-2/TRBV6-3	CASSSRSGIEGYTF	TGTGCCAGCAGTTCACGATCGGGAATCGAGGGCTACACCTTC
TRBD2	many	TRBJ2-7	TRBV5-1	CASSPSSGGYEQYF	TGCGCCAGCAGCCCATCTAGCGGGGGCTACGAGCAGTACTTC
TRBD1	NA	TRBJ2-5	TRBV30	CAWGTGETQYF	TGTGCCTGGGGGACAGGGGAGACCCAGTACTTC
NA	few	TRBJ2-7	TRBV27	CASSRTFSYEQYF	TGTGCCAGCAGTCGGACCTTCTCCTACGAGCAGTACTTC
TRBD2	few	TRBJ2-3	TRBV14	CASSQTSGVIDTQYF	TGTGCCAGCAGCCAAACTAGCGGGGTGATAGATACGCAGTATTTT
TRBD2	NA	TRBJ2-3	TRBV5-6	CASSFFRGSFTDTQYF	TGTGCCAGCAGCTTTTTTCGCGGGAGTTTTACAGATACGCAGTATTTT
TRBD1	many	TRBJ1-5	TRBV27	CASSQTGQTQRTPQHF	TGTGCCAGCAGTCAAACGGGACAGACTCAACGGACGCCCCAGCATTTT
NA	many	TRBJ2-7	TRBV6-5	CASRTPIGEQYF	TGTGCCAGCAGGACACCGATCGGCGAGCAGTACTTC
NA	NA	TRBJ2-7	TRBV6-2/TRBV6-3	CASSYSQGRYEQYF	TGTGCCAGCAGTTACAGCCAGGGGCGCTACGAGCAGTACTTC
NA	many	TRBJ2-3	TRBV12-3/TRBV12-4	CATLESDTQYF	TGTGCCACCTTAGAATCAGATACGCAGTATTTT
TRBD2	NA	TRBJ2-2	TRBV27	CASSLPSGRSNTGELFF	TGTGCCAGCAGTTTGCCTAGCGGGAGGTCGAACACCGGGGAGCTGTTTTTT
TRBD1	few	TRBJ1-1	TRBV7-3	CASSLIGAGGITEAFF	TGTGCCAGCAGCTTAATCGGGGCAGGGGGCATCACTGAAGCTTTCTTT
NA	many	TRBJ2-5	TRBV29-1	CSALTGLLQETQYF	TGCAGCGCCCTGACAGGACTGCTCCAAGAGACCCAGTACTTC
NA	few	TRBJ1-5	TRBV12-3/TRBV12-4	CASSFWGGNQPQHF	TGTGCCAGCAGTTTTTGGGGGGGCAATCAGCCCCAGCATTTT
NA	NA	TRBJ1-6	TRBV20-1	CSASDPQSNSPLHF	TGCAGTGCTTCCGACCCTCAATCCAATTCACCCCTCCACTTT
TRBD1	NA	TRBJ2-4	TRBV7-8	CASSLMVQGPLAKNIQYF	TGTGCCAGCAGCTTAATGGTACAGGGGCCATTAGCCAAAAACATTCAGTACTTC
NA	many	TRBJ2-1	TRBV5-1	CASSLGGGTFNYNEQFF	TGCGCCAGCAGCTTGGGGGGCGGGACATTCAACTACAATGAGCAGTTCTTC
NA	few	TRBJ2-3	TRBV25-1	CASSESLVVTQYF	TGTGCCAGCAGTGAATCACTAGTAGTTACGCAGTATTTT
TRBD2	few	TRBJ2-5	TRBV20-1	CSASWGGRETQYF	TGCAGTGCTAGTTGGGGAGGGAGGGAGACCCAGTACTTC
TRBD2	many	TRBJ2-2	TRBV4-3	CVSVASGRVNTGELFF	TGCGTCAGTGTCGCTAGCGGGAGGGTTAACACCGGGGAGCTGTTTTTT
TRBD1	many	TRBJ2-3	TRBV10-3	CAIRRGTETSTDTQYF	TGTGCCATCAGGAGGGGGACAGAGACTAGCACAGATACGCAGTATTTT
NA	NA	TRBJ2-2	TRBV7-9	CASSTLIPRTGELFF	TGTGCCAGCAGCACGCTAATCCCCCGGACCGGGGAGCTGTTTTTT
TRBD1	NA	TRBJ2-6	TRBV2	CASNRDRGLSGANVLTF	TGTGCCAGCAACCGGGACAGGGGCCTCTCTGGGGCCAACGTCCTGACTTTC
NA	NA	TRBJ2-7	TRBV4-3	CASSQDVEVGEQYF	TGCGCCAGCAGCCAAGACGTAGAAGTCGGGGAGCAGTACTTC
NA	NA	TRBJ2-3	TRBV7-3	CASSLERLGGTQYF	TGTGCCAGCAGCTTAGAACGACTGGGGGGTACGCAGTATTTT
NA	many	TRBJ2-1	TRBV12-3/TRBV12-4	CASSFLTSNYEQFF	TGTGCCAGCAGTTTCCTCACTTCTAACTATGAGCAGTTCTTC
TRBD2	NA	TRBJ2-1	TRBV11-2	CASSLDLAGGDEQFF	TGTGCCAGCAGCTTAGATCTAGCGGGAGGAGATGAGCAGTTCTTC
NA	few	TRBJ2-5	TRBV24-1	CATSDPVHSETQYF	TGTGCCACCAGTGACCCTGTACATTCAGAGACCCAGTACTTC
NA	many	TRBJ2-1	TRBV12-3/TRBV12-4	CASSLGERRFDDEQFF	TGTGCCAGCAGTTTAGGAGAGAGGCGATTTGACGATGAGCAGTTCTTC
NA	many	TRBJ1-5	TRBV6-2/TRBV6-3	CARNRHRADQPQHF	TGTGCCAGGAACCGACACAGGGCTGATCAGCCCCAGCATTTT
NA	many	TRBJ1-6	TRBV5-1	CASSLDNSYNSPLHF	TGCGCCAGCAGCTTGGATAACTCCTATAATTCACCCCTCCACTTT
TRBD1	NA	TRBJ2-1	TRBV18	CASSPLGQGIDEQFF	TGTGCCAGCTCACCATTAGGACAGGGAATCGATGAGCAGTTCTTC
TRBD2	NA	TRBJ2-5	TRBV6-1	CASSRPGLAGIKQETQYF	TGTGCCAGCAGTCGACCCGGACTAGCGGGGATAAAACAAGAGACCCAGTACTTC
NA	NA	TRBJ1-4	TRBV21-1	CASSKGEFRVSNEKLFF	TGTGCCAGCAGCAAAGGGGAGTTTAGGGTTTCTAATGAAAAACTGTTTTTT